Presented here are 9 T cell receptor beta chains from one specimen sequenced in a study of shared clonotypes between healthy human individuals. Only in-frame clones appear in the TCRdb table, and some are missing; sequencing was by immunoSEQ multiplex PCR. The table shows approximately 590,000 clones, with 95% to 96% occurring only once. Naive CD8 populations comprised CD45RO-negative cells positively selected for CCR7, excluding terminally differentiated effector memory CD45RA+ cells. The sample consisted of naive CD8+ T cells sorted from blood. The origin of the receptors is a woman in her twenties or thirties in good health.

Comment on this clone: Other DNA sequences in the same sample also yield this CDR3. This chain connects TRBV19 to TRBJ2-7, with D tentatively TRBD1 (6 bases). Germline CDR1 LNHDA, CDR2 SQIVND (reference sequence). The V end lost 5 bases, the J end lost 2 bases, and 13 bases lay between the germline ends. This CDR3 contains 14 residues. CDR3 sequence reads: CASSPRDTAYEQYF. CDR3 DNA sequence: TGTGCCAGTAGTCCTCGGGACACAGCCTACGAGCAGTACTTC.

The CDR3 nucleotides are TGTGCCAGCAGTTTAGCCGGGACAGGGGTGTACGAGCAGTACTTC. Encoded protein: CASSLAGTGVYEQYF. The chain is built from TRBV27 and TRBJ2-7; TRBD1 matches at 10 bases. CDR1 and CDR2 from the germline V gene are MNHEY and SMNVEV (reference sequence). J was trimmed by 4 bases and V by 2 bases; bases with no gene match: 5. This CDR3 contains 15 residues.

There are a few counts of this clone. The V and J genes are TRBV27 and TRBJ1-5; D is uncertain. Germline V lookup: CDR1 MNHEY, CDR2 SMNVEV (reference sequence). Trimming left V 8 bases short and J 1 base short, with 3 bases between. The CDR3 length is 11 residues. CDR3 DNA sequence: TGTGCCAGCGGAAGCAATCAGCCCCAGCATTTT. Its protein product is CASGSNQPQHF.

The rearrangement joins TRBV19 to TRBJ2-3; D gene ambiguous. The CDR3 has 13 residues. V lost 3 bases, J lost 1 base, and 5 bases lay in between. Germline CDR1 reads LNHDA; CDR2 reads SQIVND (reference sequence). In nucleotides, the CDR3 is TGTGCCAGTAGTATCGCCGGCACAGATACGCAGTATTTT. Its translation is CASSIAGTDTQYF. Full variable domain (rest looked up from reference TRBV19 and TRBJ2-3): DGGITQSPKYLFRKEGQNVTLSCEQNLNHDAMYWYRQDPGQGLRLIYYSQIVNDFQKGDIAEGYSVSREKKESFPLTVTSAQKNPTAFYLCASSIAGTDTQYFGPGTRLTVL.

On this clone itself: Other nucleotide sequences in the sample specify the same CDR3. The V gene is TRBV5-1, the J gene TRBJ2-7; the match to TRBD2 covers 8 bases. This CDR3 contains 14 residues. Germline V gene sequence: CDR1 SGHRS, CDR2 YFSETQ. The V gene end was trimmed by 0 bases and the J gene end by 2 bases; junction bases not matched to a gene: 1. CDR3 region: CASSLAGGAYEQYF. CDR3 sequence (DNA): TGCGCCAGCAGCTTGGCCGGGGGGGCCTACGAGCAGTACTTC.

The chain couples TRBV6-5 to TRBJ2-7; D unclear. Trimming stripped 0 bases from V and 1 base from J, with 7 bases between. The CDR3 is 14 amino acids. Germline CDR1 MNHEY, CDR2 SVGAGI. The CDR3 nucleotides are TGTGCCAGCAGTTACTCGAGTGAGTCCTACGAGCAGTACTTC. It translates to CASSYSSESYEQYF.

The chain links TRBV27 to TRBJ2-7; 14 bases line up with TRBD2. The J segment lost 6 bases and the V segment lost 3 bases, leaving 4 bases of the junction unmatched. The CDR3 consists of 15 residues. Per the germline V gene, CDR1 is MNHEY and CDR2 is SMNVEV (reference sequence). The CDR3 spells CASSFGTSGSSEQYF. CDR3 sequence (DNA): TGTGCCAGCAGTTTCGGGACTAGCGGGAGTAGCGAGCAGTACTTC.

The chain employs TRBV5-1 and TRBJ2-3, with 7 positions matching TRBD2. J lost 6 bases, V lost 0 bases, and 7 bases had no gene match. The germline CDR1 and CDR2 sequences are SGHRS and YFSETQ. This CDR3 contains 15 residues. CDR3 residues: CASSLVEGGWDTQYF. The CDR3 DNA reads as TGCGCCAGCAGCTTGGTCGAGGGAGGGTGGGATACGCAGTATTTT. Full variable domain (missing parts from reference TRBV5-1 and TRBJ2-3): KAGVTQTPRYLIKTRGQQVTLSCSPISGHRSVSWYQQTPGQGLQFLFEYFSETQRNKGNFPGRFSGRQFSNSRSEMNVSTLELGDSALYLCASSLVEGGWDTQYFGPGTRLTVL.

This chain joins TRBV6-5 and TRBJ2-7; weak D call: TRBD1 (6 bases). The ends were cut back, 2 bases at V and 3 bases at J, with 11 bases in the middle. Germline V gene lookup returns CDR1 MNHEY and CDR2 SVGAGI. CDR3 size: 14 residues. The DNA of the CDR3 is TGTGCCAGCAGTTACCGACAGGAATTCTACGAGCAGTACTTC. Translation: CASSYRQEFYEQYF.